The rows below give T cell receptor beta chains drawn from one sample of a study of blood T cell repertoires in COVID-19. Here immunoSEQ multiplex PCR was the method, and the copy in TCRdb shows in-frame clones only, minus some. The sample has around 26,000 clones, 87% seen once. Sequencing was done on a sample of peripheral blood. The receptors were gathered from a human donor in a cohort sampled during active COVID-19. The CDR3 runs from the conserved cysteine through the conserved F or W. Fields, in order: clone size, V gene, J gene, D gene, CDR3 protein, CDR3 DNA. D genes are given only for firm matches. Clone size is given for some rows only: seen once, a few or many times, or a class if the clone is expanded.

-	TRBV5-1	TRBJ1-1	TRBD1	CASSLDRVNTEAFF	TGCGCCAGCAGCTTAGACAGGGTGAACACTGAAGCTTTCTTT
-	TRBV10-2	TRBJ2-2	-	CASSFGVNTGELFF	TGCGCCAGCAGTTTCGGGGTTAACACCGGGGAGCTGTTTTTT
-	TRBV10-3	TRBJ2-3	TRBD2	CAISTSAADTQYF	TGTGCCATCAGCACTAGCGCAGCAGATACGCAGTATTTT
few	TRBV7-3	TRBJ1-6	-	CASSLRQGANSPLHF	TGTGCCAGCAGCTTAAGGCAAGGGGCGAATTCACCCCTCCACTTT
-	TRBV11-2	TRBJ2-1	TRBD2	CASSLKRTSGSYEQFF	TGTGCCAGCAGCTTAAAGAGGACTAGCGGGAGCTATGAGCAGTTCTTC
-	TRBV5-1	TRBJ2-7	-	CASSLVGGSYEQYF	TGCGCCAGCAGCTTGGTGGGGGGATCCTACGAGCAGTACTTC
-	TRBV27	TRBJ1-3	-	CASSLTPPRNIYSGNTIYF	TGTGCCAGCAGTTTAACCCCCCCGCGAAATATCTACTCTGGAAACACCATATATTTT
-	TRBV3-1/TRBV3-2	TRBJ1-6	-	CASSQEVGGAYNSPLHF	TGTGCCAGCAGCCAAGAGGTTGGAGGGGCCTATAATTCACCCCTCCACTTT
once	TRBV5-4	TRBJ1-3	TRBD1	CASSMGQSGNTIYF	TGTGCCAGCAGCATGGGACAGAGTGGAAACACCATATATTTT
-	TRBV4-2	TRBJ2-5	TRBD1	CASSQDRVTAQYF	TGTGCCAGCAGCCAGGACAGGGTAACGGCCCAGTACTTC
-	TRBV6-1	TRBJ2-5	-	CASSDANGEETQYF	TGTGCCAGCAGTGACGCTAACGGGGAAGAGACCCAGTACTTC
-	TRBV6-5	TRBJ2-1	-	CASTNRDNEQFF	TGTGCCAGCACCAACAGGGATAATGAGCAGTTCTTC
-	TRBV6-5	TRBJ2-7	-	CASRNTLSSYEQYF	TGTGCCAGCAGGAACACGTTAAGCTCCTACGAGCAGTACTTC
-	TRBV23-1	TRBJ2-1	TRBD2	CASNFPGTPLAGPTYNEQFF	TGCGCCAGCAACTTTCCCGGGACACCGCTAGCGGGGCCTACCTACAATGAGCAGTTCTTC
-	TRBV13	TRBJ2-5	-	CASSLGPQGLQETQYF	TGTGCCAGCAGCTTAGGCCCGCAGGGATTACAAGAGACCCAGTACTTC
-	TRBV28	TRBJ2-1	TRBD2	CASRGTSGTYEQFF	TGTGCCAGCAGGGGGACTAGCGGGACATACGAGCAGTTCTTC
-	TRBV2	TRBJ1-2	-	CASMKVRAEYGYTF	TGTGCCAGCATGAAAGTCAGGGCCGAATATGGCTACACCTTC
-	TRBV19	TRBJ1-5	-	CASSIVQGRQPQHF	TGTGCCAGTAGTATAGTACAGGGACGCCAGCCCCAGCATTTT
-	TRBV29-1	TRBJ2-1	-	CSVILLSYNEQFF	TGCAGCGTTATTTTATTATCCTACAATGAGCAGTTCTTC
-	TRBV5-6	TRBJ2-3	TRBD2	CASSRGGSTDTQYF	TGTGCCAGCAGCCGGGGGGGTAGCACAGATACGCAGTATTTT
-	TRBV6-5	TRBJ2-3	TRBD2	CASQSSGGDTQYF	TGTGCCAGCCAGTCTAGCGGTGGAGATACGCAGTATTTT
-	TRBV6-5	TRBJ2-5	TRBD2	CASSYSGVTQETQYF	TGTGCCAGCAGTTATAGCGGGGTTACGCAAGAGACCCAGTACTTC
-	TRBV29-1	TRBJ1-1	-	CSVVSGNTEAFF	TGCAGCGTTGTTTCCGGGAACACTGAAGCTTTCTTT
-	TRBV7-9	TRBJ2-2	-	CASSLGVVGELFF	TGTGCCAGCAGCTTAGGAGTCGTCGGGGAGCTGTTTTTT
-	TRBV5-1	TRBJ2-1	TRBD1	CASSLGGQNNEQFF	TGCGCCAGCAGCTTGGGGGGACAGAACAATGAGCAGTTCTTC
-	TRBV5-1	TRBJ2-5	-	CASTSSGNQETQYF	TGCGCCAGTACTTCCTCGGGGAACCAAGAGACCCAGTACTTC
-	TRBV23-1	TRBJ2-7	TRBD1	CASSPIQSPGQISYEQYF	TGCGCCAGCAGTCCAATCCAATCCCCGGGACAGATCTCCTACGAGCAGTACTTC
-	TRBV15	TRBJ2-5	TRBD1	CATSAGQGQETQYF	TGTGCCACCAGCGCCGGACAGGGCCAAGAGACCCAGTACTTC
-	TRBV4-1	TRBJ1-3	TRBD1	CASSHPTRGAGNTIYF	TGCGCCAGCAGCCACCCAACCAGGGGGGCTGGAAACACCATATATTTT
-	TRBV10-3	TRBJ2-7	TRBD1	CAISEERGQVGEQYF	TGTGCCATCAGTGAGGAGAGGGGGCAGGTAGGCGAGCAGTACTTC
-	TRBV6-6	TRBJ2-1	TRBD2	CASSYVAGGKDEQFF	TGTGCCAGCAGTTACGTAGCGGGAGGGAAGGATGAGCAGTTCTTC
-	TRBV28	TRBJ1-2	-	CASSFRGGHGYTF	TGTGCCAGCAGTTTCCGGGGGGGGCATGGCTACACCTTC